This passage covers 5 T cell receptor beta chains from one sample sequenced in a study of T-cell reconstitution after alpha-beta-depleted transplantation in children. Unique molecular identifiers were used to barcode this TCRbeta library. Using its own MiXCR run on the PCR reads, TCRdb lists one record per CDR3 protein. Among under 150,000 distinct CDR3 sequences, about a tenth were seen once, and the ten largest hold nearly 25%. The sample consisted of PBMCs, mostly from graft donor cells, taken 180 days after TCRalphabeta/CD19-depleted stem cell transplant. Receptor source: a girl less than two years old who had a stem cell transplant for combined immunodeficiency, so the T cells may come from the graft donor.

The gene calls are TRBV10-3 and TRBJ2-7; 8 nucleotides match TRBD1. CDR1 and CDR2 from the germline V gene are ENHRY and SYGVKD. The ends lost 7 bases at V and 5 bases at J; junction bases unmatched: 13. CDR3 size: 15 residues. The CDR3 nucleotides are TGTGCCATCAAAGCACATACAGGGGGTCTCAACGAGCAGTACTTC. This codes for CAIKAHTGGLNEQYF.

This clonotype has at least ten counts. The chain links TRBV12-3 or TRBV12-4 to TRBJ2-5; D remains ambiguous. V lost 2 bases to trimming and J lost 4 bases, with 14 bases between them. There are 15 residues in the CDR3. The CDR3 region is CASSLRRPPGETQYF. For the CDR3, the DNA is TGTGCCAGCAGTTTACGGAGACCTCCGGGAGAGACCCAGTACTTC.

This chain uses TRBV20-1 with TRBJ1-6; tentatively, D is TRBD1 (6 bases). The CDR3 sequence is 16 residues long. The germline V gene has CDR1 DFQATT and CDR2 SNEGSKA (reference sequence). Trimming shortened V by 1 base and J by 2 bases, and 12 bases separated the two germline ends. CDR3 DNA sequence: TGCAGTGCTAGAGCCCCCCGGGACACCTATAATTCACCCCTCCACTTT. Its translation: CSARAPRDTYNSPLHF.

In its sample, this clonotype was seen a few times. The chain is built from TRBV20-1 and TRBJ2-5; 7 nucleotides match TRBD2. Per germline, CDR1 DFQATT and CDR2 SNEGSKA (reference sequence). The CDR3 totals 14 residues. V dropped 0 bases and J dropped 2; count of bases not matched to a gene: 3. CDR3 coding DNA: TGCAGTGCTAGAGATGGGAGGGATCAAGAGACCCAGTACTTC. This codes for CSARDGRDQETQYF.

This chain links TRBV20-1 with TRBJ2-2; 10 positions agree with TRBD2. Germline loops: CDR1 DFQATT, CDR2 SNEGSKA (reference sequence). The CDR3 spans 16 residues. V was pared by 0 bases and J by 6 bases, with 7 bases of the junction left unmatched. CDR3 nucleotides: TGCAGTGCTAGAGATCCAGCGGGAGGGATGGCCGGGGAGCTGTTTTTT. Amino acid sequence: CSARDPAGGMAGELFF.